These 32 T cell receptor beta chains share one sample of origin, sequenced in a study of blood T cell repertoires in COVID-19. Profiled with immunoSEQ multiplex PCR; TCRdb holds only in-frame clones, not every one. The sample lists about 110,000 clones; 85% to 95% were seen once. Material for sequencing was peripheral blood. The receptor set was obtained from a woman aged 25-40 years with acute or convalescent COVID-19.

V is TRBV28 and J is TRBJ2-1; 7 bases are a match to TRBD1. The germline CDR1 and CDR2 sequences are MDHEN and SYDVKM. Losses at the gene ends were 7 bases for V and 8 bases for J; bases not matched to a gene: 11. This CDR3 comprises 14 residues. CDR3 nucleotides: TGTGCCAGCAAGTCGGGCAGGGGGTTCGATGAGCAGTTCTTC. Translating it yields CASKSGRGFDEQFF. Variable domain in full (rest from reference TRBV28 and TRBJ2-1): DVKVTQSSRYLVKRTGEKVFLECVQDMDHENMFWYRQDPGLGLRLIYFSYDVKMKEKGDIPEGYSVSREKKERFSLILESASTNQTSMYLCASKSGRGFDEQFFGPGTRLTVL.

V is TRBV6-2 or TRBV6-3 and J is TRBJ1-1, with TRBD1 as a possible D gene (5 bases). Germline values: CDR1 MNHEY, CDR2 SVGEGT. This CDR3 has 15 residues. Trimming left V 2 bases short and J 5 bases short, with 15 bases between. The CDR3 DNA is TGTGCCAGCAGTTACGCGCGGGGGTTCCATACTGAAGCTTTCTTT. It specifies CASSYARGFHTEAFF.

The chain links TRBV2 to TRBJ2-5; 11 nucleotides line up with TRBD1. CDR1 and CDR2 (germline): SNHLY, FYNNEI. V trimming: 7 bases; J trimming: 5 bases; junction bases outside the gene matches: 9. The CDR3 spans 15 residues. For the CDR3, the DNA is TGTGCCAGCACCCCGGACAGGGGGCGATCGGAGACCCAGTACTTC. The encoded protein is CASTPDRGRSETQYF.

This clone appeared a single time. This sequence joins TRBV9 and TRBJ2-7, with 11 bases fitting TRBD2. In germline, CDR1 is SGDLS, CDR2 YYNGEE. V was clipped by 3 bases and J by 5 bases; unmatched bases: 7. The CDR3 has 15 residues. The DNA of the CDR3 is TGTGCCAGCAGCGCTACTAGCGGGAGAGTCAACGAGCAGTACTTC. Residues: CASSATSGRVNEQYF.

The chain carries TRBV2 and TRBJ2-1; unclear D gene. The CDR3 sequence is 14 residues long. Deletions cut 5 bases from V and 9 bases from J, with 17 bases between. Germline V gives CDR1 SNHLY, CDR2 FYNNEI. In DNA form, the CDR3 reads TGTGCCAGCAGTCAAAGCCTAGGAGTTGGTGAGCAGTTCTTC. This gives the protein CASSQSLGVGEQFF.

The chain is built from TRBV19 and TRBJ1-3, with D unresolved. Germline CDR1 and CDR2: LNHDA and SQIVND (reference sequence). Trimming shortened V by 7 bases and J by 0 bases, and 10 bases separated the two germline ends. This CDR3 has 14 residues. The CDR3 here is CASTQRASGNTIYF. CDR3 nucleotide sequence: TGTGCCAGTACCCAGAGGGCCTCTGGAAACACCATATATTTT. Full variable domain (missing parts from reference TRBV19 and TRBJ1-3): DGGITQSPKYLFRKEGQNVTLSCEQNLNHDAMYWYRQDPGQGLRLIYYSQIVNDFQKGDIAEGYSVSREKKESFPLTVTSAQKNPTAFYLCASTQRASGNTIYFGEGSWLTVV.

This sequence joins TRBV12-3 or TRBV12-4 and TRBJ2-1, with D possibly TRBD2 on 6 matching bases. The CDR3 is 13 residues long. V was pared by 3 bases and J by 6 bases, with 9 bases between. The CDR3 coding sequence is TGTGCCAGCAGTTTGCGACTAGGCAATGAGCAGTTCTTC. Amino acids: CASSLRLGNEQFF.

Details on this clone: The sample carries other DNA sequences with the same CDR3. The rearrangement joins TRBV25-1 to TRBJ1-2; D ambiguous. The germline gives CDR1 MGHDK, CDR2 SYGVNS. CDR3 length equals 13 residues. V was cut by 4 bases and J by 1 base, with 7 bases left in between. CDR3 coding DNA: TGTGCCAGCAGTGCGACTGATAACTATGGCTACACCTTC. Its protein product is CASSATDNYGYTF.

CDR3: CASSLGMNAGDGYTF. The DNA for the CDR3 is TGTGCCAGCAGCTTGGGGATGAATGCGGGGGATGGCTACACCTTC. This sequence joins TRBV5-6 and TRBJ1-2; a possible D gene is TRBD1 (5 bases). Germline CDR1 is SGHDT and CDR2 is YYEEEE. The CDR3 runs 15 residues. Trimming removed 0 bases at V and 6 bases at J, with 15 bases between.

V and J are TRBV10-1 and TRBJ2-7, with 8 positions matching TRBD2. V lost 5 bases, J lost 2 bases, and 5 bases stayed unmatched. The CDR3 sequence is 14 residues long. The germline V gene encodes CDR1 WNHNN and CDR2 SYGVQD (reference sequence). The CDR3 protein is CASSLSGTPYEQYF. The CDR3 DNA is TGCGCCAGCAGTCTTAGCGGGACTCCCTACGAGCAGTACTTC.

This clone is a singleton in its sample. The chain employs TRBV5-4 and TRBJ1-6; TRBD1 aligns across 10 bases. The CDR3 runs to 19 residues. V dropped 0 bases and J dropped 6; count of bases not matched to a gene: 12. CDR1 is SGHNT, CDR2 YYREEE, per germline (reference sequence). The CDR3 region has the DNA TGTGCCAGCAGCTTGGGTGTGACAGGGGGCCGTCCCGGTAATTCACCCCTCCACTTT. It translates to CASSLGVTGGRPGNSPLHF. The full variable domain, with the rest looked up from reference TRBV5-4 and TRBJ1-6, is ETGVTQSPTHLIKTRGQQVTLRCSSQSGHNTVSWYQQALGQGPQFIFQYYREEENGRGNFPPRFSGLQFPNYSSELNVNALELDDSALYLCASSLGVTGGRPGNSPLHFGNGTRLTVT.

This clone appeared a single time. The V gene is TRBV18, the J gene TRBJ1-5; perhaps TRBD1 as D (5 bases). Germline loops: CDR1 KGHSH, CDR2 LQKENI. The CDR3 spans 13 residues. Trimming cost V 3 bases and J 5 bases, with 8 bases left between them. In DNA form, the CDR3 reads TGTGCCAGCTCACCGCGGGGGGATCAGCCCCAGCATTTT. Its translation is CASSPRGDQPQHF.

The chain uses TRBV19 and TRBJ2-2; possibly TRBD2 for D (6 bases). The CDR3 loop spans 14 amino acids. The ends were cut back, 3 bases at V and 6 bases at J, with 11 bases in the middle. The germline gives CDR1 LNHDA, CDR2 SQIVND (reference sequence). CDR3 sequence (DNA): TGTGCCAGTAGTATCTACCCGGGGGCCGGGGAGCTGTTTTTT. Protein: CASSIYPGAGELFF.

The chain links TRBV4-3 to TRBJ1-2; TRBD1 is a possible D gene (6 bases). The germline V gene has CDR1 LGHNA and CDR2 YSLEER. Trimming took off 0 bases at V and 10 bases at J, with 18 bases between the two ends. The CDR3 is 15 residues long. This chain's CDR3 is CASSQERQVGSAYTF. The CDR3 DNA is TGCGCCAGCAGCCAAGAACGACAGGTTGGTTCGGCCTACACCTTC.

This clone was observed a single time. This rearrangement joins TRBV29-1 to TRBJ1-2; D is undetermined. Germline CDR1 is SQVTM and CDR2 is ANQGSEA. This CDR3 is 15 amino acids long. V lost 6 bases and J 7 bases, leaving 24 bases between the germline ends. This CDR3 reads CSVPPGQAGFSGYTF. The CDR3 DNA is TGCAGCGTCCCTCCCGGGCAGGCGGGTTTTTCTGGCTACACCTTC.

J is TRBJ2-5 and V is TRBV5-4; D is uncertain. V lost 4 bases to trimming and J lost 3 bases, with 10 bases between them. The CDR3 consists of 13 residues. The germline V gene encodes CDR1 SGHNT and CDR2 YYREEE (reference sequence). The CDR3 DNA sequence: TGTGCCAGCAGCCCGACAAGAGAAGAGACCCAGTACTTC. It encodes CASSPTREETQYF. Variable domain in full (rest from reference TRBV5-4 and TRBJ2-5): ETGVTQSPTHLIKTRGQQVTLRCSSQSGHNTVSWYQQALGQGPQFIFQYYREEENGRGNFPPRFSGLQFPNYSSELNVNALELDDSALYLCASSPTREETQYFGPGTRLLVL.

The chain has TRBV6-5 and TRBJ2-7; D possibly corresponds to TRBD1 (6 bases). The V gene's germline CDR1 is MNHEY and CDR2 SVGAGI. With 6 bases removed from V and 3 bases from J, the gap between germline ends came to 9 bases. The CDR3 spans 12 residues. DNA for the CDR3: TGTGCCAGCAGACAGGGAATCTACGAGCAGTACTTC. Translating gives CASRQGIYEQYF.

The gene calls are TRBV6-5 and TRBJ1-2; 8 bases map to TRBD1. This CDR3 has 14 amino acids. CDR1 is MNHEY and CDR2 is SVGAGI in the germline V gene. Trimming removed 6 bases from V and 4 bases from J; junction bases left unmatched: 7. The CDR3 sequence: CASSHRDRFYGYTF. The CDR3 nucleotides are TGTGCCAGCAGCCACCGGGACAGGTTCTATGGCTACACCTTC.

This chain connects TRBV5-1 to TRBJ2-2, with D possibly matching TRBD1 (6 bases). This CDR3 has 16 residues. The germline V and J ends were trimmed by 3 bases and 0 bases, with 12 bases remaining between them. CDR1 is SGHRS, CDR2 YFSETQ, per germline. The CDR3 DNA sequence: TGCGCCAGCAGCTGGACCGGGACAACGAACACCGGGGAGCTGTTTTTT. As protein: CASSWTGTTNTGELFF. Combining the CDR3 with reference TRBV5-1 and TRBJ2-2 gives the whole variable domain KAGVTQTPRYLIKTRGQQVTLSCSPISGHRSVSWYQQTPGQGLQFLFEYFSETQRNKGNFPGRFSGRQFSNSRSEMNVSTLELGDSALYLCASSWTGTTNTGELFFGEGSRLTVL.

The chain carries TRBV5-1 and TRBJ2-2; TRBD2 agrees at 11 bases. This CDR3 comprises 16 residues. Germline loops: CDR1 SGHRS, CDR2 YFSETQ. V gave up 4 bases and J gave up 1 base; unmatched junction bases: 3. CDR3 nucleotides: TGCGCCAGCAGCCCCGGGACTAGCGGGAACACCGGGGAGCTGTTTTTT. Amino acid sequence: CASSPGTSGNTGELFF.

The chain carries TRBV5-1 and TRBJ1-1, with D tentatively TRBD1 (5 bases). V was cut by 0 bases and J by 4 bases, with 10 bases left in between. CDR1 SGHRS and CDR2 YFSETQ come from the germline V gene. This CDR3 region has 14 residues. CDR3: CASSLEGVTTEAFF. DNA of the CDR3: TGCGCCAGCAGCTTGGAAGGGGTCACCACTGAAGCTTTCTTT.

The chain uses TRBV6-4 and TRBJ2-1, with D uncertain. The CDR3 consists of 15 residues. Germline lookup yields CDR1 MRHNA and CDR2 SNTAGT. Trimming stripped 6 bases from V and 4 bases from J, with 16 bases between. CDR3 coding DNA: TGTGCCAGCAGCGTGGGCCCAGGCCCTTACAATGAGCAGTTCTTC. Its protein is CASSVGPGPYNEQFF.

CDR3 DNA sequence: TGTGCCAGCAGCGTAGGGACAGGGGCACCCTACGAGCAGTACTTC. Protein: CASSVGTGAPYEQYF. V gene TRBV9 combines with J gene TRBJ2-7; TRBD1 matches at 9 bases. The germline V gene encodes CDR1 SGDLS and CDR2 YYNGEE. V dropped 0 bases and J dropped 2; count of bases not matched to a gene: 3. The CDR3 has 15 residues. Filled out from reference TRBV9 and TRBJ2-7, the complete variable domain reads DSGVTQTPKHLITATGQRVTLRCSPRSGDLSVYWYQQSLDQGLQFLIQYYNGEERAKGNILERFSAQQFPDLHSELNLSSLELGDSALYFCASSVGTGAPYEQYFGPGTRLTVT.

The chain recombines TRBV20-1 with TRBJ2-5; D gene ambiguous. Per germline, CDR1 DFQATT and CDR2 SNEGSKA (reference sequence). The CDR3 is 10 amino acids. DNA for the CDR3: TGCAGCCTAACTCCAGAGACCCAGTACTTC. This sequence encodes CSLTPETQYF.

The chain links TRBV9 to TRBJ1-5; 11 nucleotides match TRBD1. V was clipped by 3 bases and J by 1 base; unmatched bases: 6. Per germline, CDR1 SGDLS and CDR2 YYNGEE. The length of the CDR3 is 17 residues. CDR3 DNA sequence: TGTGCCAGCAGCGCCGGGGACAGGGGGACCAGCAATCAGCCCCAGCATTTT. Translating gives CASSAGDRGTSNQPQHF.

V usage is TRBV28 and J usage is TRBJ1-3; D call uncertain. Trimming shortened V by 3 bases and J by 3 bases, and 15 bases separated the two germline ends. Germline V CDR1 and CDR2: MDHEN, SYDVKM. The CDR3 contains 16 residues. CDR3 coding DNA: TGTGCCAGCAGTTTGGATTTGGCGGGAGGTGGAAACACCATATATTTT. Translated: CASSLDLAGGGNTIYF. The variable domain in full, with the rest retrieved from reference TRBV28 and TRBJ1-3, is DVKVTQSSRYLVKRTGEKVFLECVQDMDHENMFWYRQDPGLGLRLIYFSYDVKMKEKGDIPEGYSVSREKKERFSLILESASTNQTSMYLCASSLDLAGGGNTIYFGEGSWLTVV.

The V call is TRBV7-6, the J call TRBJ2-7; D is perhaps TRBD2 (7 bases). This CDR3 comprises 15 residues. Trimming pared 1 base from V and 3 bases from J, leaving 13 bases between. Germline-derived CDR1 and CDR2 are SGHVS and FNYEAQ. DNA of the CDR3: TGTGCCAGCAGCTTAGACGGGGGGCCCATCTACGAGCAGTACTTC. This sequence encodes CASSLDGGPIYEQYF.

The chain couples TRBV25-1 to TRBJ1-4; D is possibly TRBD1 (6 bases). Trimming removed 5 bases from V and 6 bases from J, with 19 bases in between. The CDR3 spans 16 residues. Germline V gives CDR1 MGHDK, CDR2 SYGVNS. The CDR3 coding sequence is TGTGCCAGCAGTCAACTGGGGGGGGCTGTTTATGAAAAACTGTTTTTT. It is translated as CASSQLGGAVYEKLFF.

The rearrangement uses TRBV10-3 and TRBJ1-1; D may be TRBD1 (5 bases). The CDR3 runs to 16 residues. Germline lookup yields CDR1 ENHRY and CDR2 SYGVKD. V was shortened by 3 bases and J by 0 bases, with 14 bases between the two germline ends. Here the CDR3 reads CAISDQGGFMNTEAFF. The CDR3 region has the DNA TGTGCCATCAGTGATCAGGGTGGGTTCATGAACACTGAAGCTTTCTTT.

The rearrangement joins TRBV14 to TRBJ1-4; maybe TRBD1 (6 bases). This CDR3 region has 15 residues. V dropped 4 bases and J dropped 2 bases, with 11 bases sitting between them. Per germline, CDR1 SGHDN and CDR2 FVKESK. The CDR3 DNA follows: TGTGCCAGCAGCCCGATGGGGGCTACTAATGAAAAACTGTTTTTT. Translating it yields CASSPMGATNEKLFF. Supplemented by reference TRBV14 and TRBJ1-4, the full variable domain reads EAGVTQFPSHSVIEKGQTVTLRCDPISGHDNLYWYRRVMGKEIKFLLHFVKESKQDESGMPNNRFLAERTGGTYSTLKVQPAELEDSGVYFCASSPMGATNEKLFFGSGTQLSVL.

In nucleotides, the CDR3 is TGTGCCAGCAGCGTAGTAGGGGATGGAAACACCATATATTTT. Protein sequence: CASSVVGDGNTIYF. The rearrangement links TRBV9 to TRBJ1-3, with TRBD1 as a possible D gene (5 bases). The CDR3 has 14 amino acids. CDR1 and CDR2 from the germline V gene are SGDLS and YYNGEE. V lost 0 bases and J lost 3, with 7 bases in between. Complete variable domain (other parts from reference TRBV9 and TRBJ1-3): DSGVTQTPKHLITATGQRVTLRCSPRSGDLSVYWYQQSLDQGLQFLIQYYNGEERAKGNILERFSAQQFPDLHSELNLSSLELGDSALYFCASSVVGDGNTIYFGEGSWLTVV.

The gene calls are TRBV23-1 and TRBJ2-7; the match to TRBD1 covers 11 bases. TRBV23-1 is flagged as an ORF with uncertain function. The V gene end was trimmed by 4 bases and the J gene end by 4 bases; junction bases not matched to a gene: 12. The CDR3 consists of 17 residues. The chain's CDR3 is CASSPYPLDRGRYEQYF. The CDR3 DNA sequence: TGCGCCAGCAGTCCCTATCCCCTGGACAGGGGGCGGTACGAGCAGTACTTC.